The 20 T cell receptor beta chains below all came from one sample that was sequenced in a study of read filtering for tumor transcriptome and immune sequencing. This library used roughly 370 ng RNA and molecular barcoded adaptors spanning alpha/delta and beta/gamma chains. In TCRdb, the reads were re-called with MiXCR into one record per CDR3 protein. The sample gives roughly 46,000 distinct CDR3 sequences, about an eighth of which show up once; 13% to 15% is in the top ten. Input material: a population of CD138-negative cells sorted from bone marrow. The source is a donor over 35 with multiple myeloma.

A word on this clonotype: This may come from a read error, since a much larger clone is one base off. This rearrangement joins TRBV6-2 or TRBV6-3 to TRBJ2-2; D not resolved. The CDR3 runs 14 residues. The V gene lost 5 bases and the J gene lost 4 bases, with 11 bases spanning the gap. Germline V gene lookup returns CDR1 MNHEY and CDR2 SVGEGT. The CDR3 region has the DNA TGTGCCAGCAGTCCCAAGGTCGGCACCGGGGAGCTGTTTTTT. Translation gives CASSPKVGTGELFF.

This clonotype was counted ten times or more. V is TRBV27 and J is TRBJ2-1, with D possibly TRBD2 on 6 matching bases. This CDR3 is 16 amino acids long. Germline CDR1 is MNHEY and CDR2 is SMNVEV (reference sequence). Trimming took 2 bases from V and 9 from J, leaving 20 bases between them. CDR3 sequence reads: CASSLKRVLPTGEQFF. CDR3 bases: TGTGCCAGCAGTTTAAAGCGGGTCCTTCCAACCGGTGAGCAGTTCTTC.

This clonotype was recorded many times. The genes are TRBV7-8 and TRBJ2-7; 7 bases map to TRBD2. CDR3 length: 14 amino acids. With 1 base clipped from V and 5 bases from J, the junction kept 5 bases outside the gene matches. Germline CDR1 is SGHVS and CDR2 is FQNEAQ. For the CDR3, the DNA is TGTGCCAGCAGCTTAGTACTAGCGCTTAACGAGCAGTACTTC. Its protein is CASSLVLALNEQYF.

This clonotype was seen at least ten times. CDR3 region: CASSHRRLGYEQYF. The DNA of the CDR3 is TGTGCCAGCAGCCACAGGAGACTCGGCTACGAGCAGTACTTC. The chain carries TRBV11-1 and TRBJ2-7; D perhaps matches TRBD1 (5 bases). The CDR3 is 14 residues long. Germline V gene data show CDR1 as SGHAT and CDR2 as FQDESV (reference sequence). Trimming pared 5 bases from V and 3 bases from J, leaving 14 bases between.

This clonotype occurred many times. The rearrangement links TRBV6-1 to TRBJ2-7; a weak D match, TRBD2 (5 bases). V was clipped by 9 bases and J by 1 base, with 16 bases between them. The CDR3 is 14 amino acids. Per germline, CDR1 MNHNS and CDR2 SASEGT. The CDR3: CASVDRRLSYEQYF. The CDR3 nucleotides read TGTGCCAGTGTGGACCGGAGGTTATCCTACGAGCAGTACTTC.

About this clonotype: A single base separates this from a much larger clone, so it may be a read error. The chain combines TRBV5-4 with TRBJ2-3; 8 bases agree with TRBD1. CDR3 length: 15 residues. The germline CDR1 and CDR2 sequences are SGHNT and YYREEE (reference sequence). The CDR3 protein is CASSQEGRGPDTQCF. The DNA of the CDR3 is TGCGCCAGCAGCCAAGAGGGCAGGGGGCCAGATACGCAGTGTTTT.

This clonotype has at least ten counts. The V call is TRBV4-3, the J call TRBJ2-6; D not resolved. Per germline, CDR1 LGHNA and CDR2 YSLEER. The V gene lost 4 bases and the J gene lost 10 bases, with 17 bases spanning the gap. This CDR3 has 15 amino acids. This CDR3 reads CASSLTYGVLNVLTF. The DNA for the CDR3 is TGCGCCAGCAGCCTAACCTATGGGGTCCTAAACGTCCTGACTTTC.

At least ten counts were recorded for this clonotype. The V gene is TRBV6-2 or TRBV6-3, the J gene TRBJ1-5, with D possibly being TRBD1 (6 bases). Trimming shortened V by 5 bases and J by 0 bases, and 14 bases separated the two germline ends. The length of the CDR3 is 16 residues. Germline V gene sequence: CDR1 MNHEY, CDR2 SVGEGT. CDR3 sequence: CASSTTGSHSNQPQHF. CDR3 DNA: TGTGCCAGCAGTACTACAGGGTCTCATAGCAATCAGCCCCAGCATTTT.

This clonotype was observed many times. The chain is built from TRBV5-1 and TRBJ2-7, with 8 positions matching TRBD1. The trim removed 0 bases at V and 8 bases at J, leaving 13 bases unmatched. Germline V gives CDR1 SGHRS, CDR2 YFSETQ. CDR3 length: 16 amino acids. CDR3 protein: CASSLAEGTGGLKQYF. Written as DNA, the CDR3 is TGCGCCAGCAGCTTGGCCGAAGGAACAGGGGGACTGAAGCAGTACTTC.

Details on this clonotype: Since a far larger clone is one base different, this is likely a read error. In DNA, the CDR3 is TGCGCCAGCAGCTTGATAGGACAGTCAGGGGAGACCCAGTTCTTC. It codes for CASSLIGQSGETQFF. The chain recombines TRBV5-1 with TRBJ2-1; a weak D match, TRBD1 (6 bases). Germline V gives CDR1 SGHRS, CDR2 YFSETQ. This CDR3 contains 15 residues. The V and J ends lost 1 base and 13 bases respectively, with 21 bases between them.

The sample holds one count of this clonotype. This is likely an artifact of a read error, given a far larger clone one base away. The gene calls are TRBV9 and TRBJ2-1, with a weak D call TRBD1 (7 bases). Deletions cut 2 bases from V and 13 bases from J, with 28 bases between. CDR3 size: 17 residues. Germline V lookup: CDR1 SGDLS, CDR2 YYNGEE. In DNA, the CDR3 is TGTGCCAGCAGCGTGGGACAGTCGGGAGAGCGGAAAGAGACCCAGTTCTTC. Its protein is CASSVGQSGERKETQFF. The whole variable domain, filled in from reference TRBV9 and TRBJ2-1, reads DSGVTQTPKHLITATGQRVTLRCSPRSGDLSVYWYQQSLDQGLQFLIQYYNGEERAKGNILERFSAQQFPDLHSELNLSSLELGDSALYFCASSVGQSGERKETQFFGPGTRLTVL.

This clonotype has ten or more counts. The chain uses TRBV29-1 and TRBJ2-1; possibly TRBD2 for D (6 bases). Germline assignment: CDR1 SQVTM and CDR2 ANQGSEA. Between the trimmed V and J ends, which lost 7 bases and 4 bases, there was a span of 14 bases. The length of the CDR3 is 13 residues. DNA of the CDR3: TGCAGCGCGGGAGAGGGCGCGTACAATGAGCAGTTCTTC. Translating it yields CSAGEGAYNEQFF.

This clonotype was seen at least ten times. This sequence joins TRBV6-1 and TRBJ2-1, with D perhaps matching TRBD2 (6 bases). The germline gives CDR1 MNHNS, CDR2 SASEGT. Trimming cost V 7 bases and J 0 bases, with 13 bases left between them. The CDR3 totals 15 residues. CDR3: CASKKVSGSYNEQFF. The CDR3 DNA reads as TGTGCCAGCAAGAAGGTTAGCGGCTCCTACAATGAGCAGTTCTTC.

This clonotype came up many times. The rearrangement links TRBV12-3 or TRBV12-4 to TRBJ1-2, with 7 bases aligning to TRBD1. V lost 5 bases to trimming and J lost 3 bases; unmatched junction nucleotides: 0. The CDR3 has 12 residues. As DNA, the CDR3 is TGTGCCAGCAGTCAGGGGGACTATGGCTACACCTTC. It yields the protein CASSQGDYGYTF.

The table lists this clonotype with many counts. This sequence may be a read error, since a much larger clone differs from it by one base. The chain links TRBV9 to TRBJ1-1; D not certain. The V gene lost 7 bases and the J gene lost 0 bases, with 19 bases spanning the gap. In germline, CDR1 is SGDLS, CDR2 YYNGEE. The CDR3 covers 16 residues. CDR3 protein: CASGPGYRYMNTEAFF. For the CDR3, the DNA is TGTGCCAGCGGCCCGGGTTACAGATACATGAACACTGAAGCTTTCTTT.

This clonotype was counted many times. The V gene is TRBV30, the J gene TRBJ2-3; 7 positions agree with TRBD2. The V segment lost 7 bases and the J segment 6 bases; nucleotides outside the gene matches: 16. Germline values: CDR1 GTSNPN, CDR2 SVGIG (reference sequence). This CDR3 comprises 15 residues. Written as DNA, the CDR3 is TGTGCCTTGGATGGGGGGGACTACTCTGTGGATACGCAGTATTTT. Translation gives CALDGGDYSVDTQYF. Supplemented by reference TRBV30 and TRBJ2-3, the full variable domain reads SQTIHQWPATLVQPVGSPLSLECTVEGTSNPNLYWYRQAAGRGLQLLFYSVGIGQISSEVPQNLSASRPQDRQFILSSKKLLLSDSGFYLCALDGGDYSVDTQYFGPGTRLTVL.

A word on this clonotype: One base away lies a much larger clone, so this may be a sequencing read error. The chain uses TRBV6-6 and TRBJ2-7, with 8 bases fitting TRBD2. This CDR3 has 15 amino acids. Germline CDR1 reads MNHNY; CDR2 reads SVGAGI (reference sequence). The CDR3 reads CASSYSHSGIYKQYF. The CDR3 DNA follows: TGTGCCAGCAGTTACTCCCATAGCGGGATCTACAAGCAGTACTTC.

This clonotype was counted ten times or more. The gene calls are TRBV5-1 and TRBJ2-3; D possibly matches TRBD1 or TRBD2 (6 bases each). Trimming took 4 bases from V and 3 from J, leaving 15 bases between them. The CDR3 is made up of 15 amino acids. Germline values: CDR1 SGHRS, CDR2 YFSETQ. The CDR3 loop is CASSVSQGRTDTQYF. For the CDR3, the DNA is TGCGCCAGCAGCGTTTCCCAGGGGAGGACAGATACGCAGTATTTT.

A word on this clonotype: This probably arose from a read error, given a far larger clone one base away. A read error is likely, as this CDR3 ends without the conserved phenylalanine or tryptophan. The chain is built from TRBV7-3 and TRBJ2-5; TRBD1 matches at 8 bases. Germline V gene lookup returns CDR1 SGHTA and CDR2 FQGTGA. After removal of 5 bases from V and 4 bases from J, the junction contained 9 bases not matched to a gene. The CDR3 runs 15 residues. CDR3 sequence: CASSPPRTGTETQYS. CDR3 sequence (DNA): TGTGCCAGCAGCCCCCCTCGGACAGGGACAGAGACCCAGTACTCC.

At least ten counts were recorded for this clonotype. A much larger clone differs by one base, so this may be a read error. The rearrangement joins TRBV7-8 to TRBJ2-1; TRBD2 matches at 9 bases. Per germline, CDR1 SGHVS and CDR2 FQNEAQ. This CDR3 contains 16 residues. The CDR3 protein is CAGSLLAGVTYNEQFF. The CDR3 DNA reads as TGTGCCGGCAGCTTGTTAGCGGGAGTAACCTACAATGAGCAGTTCTTC.